A single sample is the source of the 9 T cell receptor beta chains below, sequenced in a study of cytomegalovirus exposure and HLA in healthy donors. The PCR made use of 60 Vbeta and 13 Jbeta primers. Libraries were prepared by immunoSEQ multiplex PCR; TCRdb keeps only in-frame clonotypes and omits some of them. The sample's table shows about 99,000 clones. Source material: PBMCs. Every receptor here comes from a middle-aged man in good health and CMV-seronegative.

In regard to this clone: One end of the junction does not line up with germline, which may come from a read error. The CDR3 nucleotides read TGTGCCAGCAGACCCTCCAGGGTCTTTGGCTCCCATAATTCACCCCTCCACTTT. This gives the protein CASRPSRVFGSHNSPLHF. This chain links TRBV27 with TRBJ1-6; D possibly corresponds to TRBD1 (5 bases). CDR3 length equals 18 residues. The V gene's germline CDR1 is MNHEY and CDR2 SMNVEV (reference sequence).

This rearrangement joins TRBV5-1 to TRBJ2-7; the D is unclear. In germline, CDR1 is SGHRS, CDR2 YFSETQ. This CDR3 comprises 15 residues. V was shortened by 1 base and J by 2 bases, with 13 bases between the two germline ends. CDR3 region: CASSLSGVTAYEQYF. CDR3 bases: TGCGCCAGCAGCTTGTCTGGAGTAACCGCCTACGAGCAGTACTTC. The full variable domain, rest sourced from reference TRBV5-1 and TRBJ2-7, is KAGVTQTPRYLIKTRGQQVTLSCSPISGHRSVSWYQQTPGQGLQFLFEYFSETQRNKGNFPGRFSGRQFSNSRSEMNVSTLELGDSALYLCASSLSGVTAYEQYFGPGTRLTVT.

This chain uses TRBV6-5 with TRBJ2-1; TRBD2 might be the D (5 bases). The V gene's germline CDR1 is MNHEY and CDR2 SVGAGI. The CDR3 is 16 amino acids. Trimming cost V 2 bases and J 0 bases, with 11 bases left between them. The CDR3 bases are TGTGCCAGCAGTTACGAGCGGAGGAGCTCCTACAATGAGCAGTTCTTC. Protein product: CASSYERRSSYNEQFF.

The chain joins TRBV14 to TRBJ2-5; possibly TRBD1 for D (5 bases). From germline, CDR1 is SGHDN and CDR2 FVKESK. The CDR3 contains 11 residues. Trimming left V 3 bases short and J 10 bases short, with 9 bases between. The DNA of the CDR3 is TGTGCCAGCAGCCAGCAGGGTGGCCAGTACTTC. Translation gives CASSQQGGQYF.

The DNA of the CDR3 is TGTGCCAGCAGCTTAGCGCGTATCCCGGGACTAGCGGAGCGCTCGAACACCGGGGAGCTGTTTTTT. It codes for CASSLARIPGLAERSNTGELFF. This sequence joins TRBV7-8 and TRBJ2-2; 11 bases line up with TRBD2. V trimming: 0 bases; J trimming: 0 bases; junction bases outside the gene matches: 15. The CDR3 extends over 22 amino acids. Germline-derived CDR1 and CDR2 are SGHVS and FQNEAQ.

J is TRBJ2-2 and V is TRBV5-1; TRBD2 is a possible D gene (5 bases). V shed 4 bases and J shed 4 bases, with 14 bases lying between them. CDR3 length: 15 residues. The germline V gene encodes CDR1 SGHRS and CDR2 YFSETQ. CDR3 coding DNA: TGCGCCAGCAGCACTGGCCGGGGTTTCACCGGGGAGCTGTTTTTT. It yields the protein CASSTGRGFTGELFF.

The chain links TRBV14 to TRBJ2-5; TRBD2 is a possible D gene (5 bases). This CDR3 contains 12 residues. Germline V gives CDR1 SGHDN, CDR2 FVKESK. The ends were cut back, 5 bases at V and 3 bases at J, with 7 bases in the middle. CDR3 region: CASSYGEETQYF. CDR3 sequence (DNA): TGTGCCAGCAGCTACGGGGAAGAGACCCAGTACTTC.

The chain links TRBV9 to TRBJ2-7; a possible D gene is TRBD1 (6 bases). The V gene lost 3 bases and the J gene lost 1 base, with 8 bases spanning the gap. Germline CDR1 is SGDLS and CDR2 is YYNGEE. CDR3 size: 13 residues. This chain's CDR3 is CASSGQESYEQYF. In DNA, the CDR3 is TGTGCCAGCAGCGGACAGGAATCCTACGAGCAGTACTTC.

This chain connects TRBV19 to TRBJ1-2; no definite D call. The germline CDR1 and CDR2 sequences are LNHDA and SQIVND (reference sequence). V was pared by 6 bases and J by 4 bases, with 9 bases between. CDR3 size: 12 residues. The CDR3: CASSRSGYGYTF. The CDR3 DNA is TGTGCCAGTAGCAGATCAGGCTATGGCTACACCTTC.